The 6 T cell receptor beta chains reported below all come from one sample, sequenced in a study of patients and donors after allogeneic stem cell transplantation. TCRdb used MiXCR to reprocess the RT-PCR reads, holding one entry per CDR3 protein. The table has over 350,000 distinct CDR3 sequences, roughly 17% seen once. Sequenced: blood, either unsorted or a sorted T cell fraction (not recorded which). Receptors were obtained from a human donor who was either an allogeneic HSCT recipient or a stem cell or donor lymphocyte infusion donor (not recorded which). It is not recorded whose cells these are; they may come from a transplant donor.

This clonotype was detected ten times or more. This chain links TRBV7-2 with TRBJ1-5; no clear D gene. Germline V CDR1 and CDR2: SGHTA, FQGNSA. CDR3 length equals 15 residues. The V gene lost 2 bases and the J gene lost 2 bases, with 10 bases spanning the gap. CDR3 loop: CASSLSSTGNQPQHF. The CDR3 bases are TGTGCCAGCAGCTTATCGTCGACTGGCAATCAGCCCCAGCATTTT.

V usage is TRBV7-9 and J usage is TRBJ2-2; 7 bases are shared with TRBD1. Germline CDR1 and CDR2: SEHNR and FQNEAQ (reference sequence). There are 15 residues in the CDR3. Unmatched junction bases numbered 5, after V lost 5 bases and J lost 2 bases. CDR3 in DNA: TGTGCCAGCAGCCGGTGGGACAGAAACACCGGGGAGCTGTTTTTT. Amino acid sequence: CASSRWDRNTGELFF.

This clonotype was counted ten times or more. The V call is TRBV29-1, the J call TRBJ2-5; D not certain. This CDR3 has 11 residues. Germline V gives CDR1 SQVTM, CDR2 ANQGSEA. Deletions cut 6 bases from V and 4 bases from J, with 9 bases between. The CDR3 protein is CSVRMLETQYF. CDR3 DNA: TGCAGCGTGAGGATGTTAGAGACCCAGTACTTC.

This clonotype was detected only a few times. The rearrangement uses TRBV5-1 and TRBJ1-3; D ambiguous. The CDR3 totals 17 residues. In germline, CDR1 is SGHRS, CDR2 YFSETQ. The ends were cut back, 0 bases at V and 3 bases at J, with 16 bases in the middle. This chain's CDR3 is CASSLATQSGFGNTIYF. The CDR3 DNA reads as TGCGCCAGCAGCTTGGCCACCCAGTCTGGATTTGGAAACACCATATATTTT.

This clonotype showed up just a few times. CDR3 loop: CSARESGGSSPLHF. The CDR3 coding sequence is TGCAGTGCTAGAGAGTCAGGGGGTAGTTCACCCCTCCACTTT. V and J are TRBV20-1 and TRBJ1-6; 7 nucleotides align to TRBD1. Per germline, CDR1 DFQATT and CDR2 SNEGSKA (reference sequence). The CDR3 is 14 amino acids. Unmatched junction bases numbered 5, after V lost 0 bases and J lost 9 bases.

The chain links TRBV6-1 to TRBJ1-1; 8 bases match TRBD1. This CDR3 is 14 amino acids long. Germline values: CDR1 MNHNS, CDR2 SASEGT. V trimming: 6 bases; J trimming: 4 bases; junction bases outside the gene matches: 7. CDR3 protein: CASSSRQGSTEAFF. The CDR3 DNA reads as TGTGCCAGCAGCTCACGACAGGGGAGCACTGAAGCTTTCTTT.